The text below deals with one TCR beta chain. These data belong to a study of blood T cell repertoires in COVID-19. Overall study: In each case, the material was cDNA or gDNA derived from T cells, B-cell-depleted T cells, or PBMCs.

Libraries were prepared by immunoSEQ multiplex PCR; TCRdb keeps only in-frame clonotypes and omits some of them. This table holds 390,000 or so clones, about nine tenths found once. Sequencing used peripheral blood. This clonotype originated in a young woman with active or convalescent COVID-19.

The CDR3 nucleotides read TGTGCCAGCAGCTTTGGGACAGGCCAAGAGACCCAGTACTTC. Protein sequence: CASSFGTGQETQYF. J is TRBJ2-5 and V is TRBV5-6, with 8 bases identical to TRBD1. This CDR3 comprises 14 residues. The V segment lost 2 bases and the J segment 1 base; nucleotides outside the gene matches: 1. Per germline, CDR1 SGHDT and CDR2 YYEEEE.